This T cell receptor (beta chain) was captured in a study of blood T cell repertoires in COVID-19 (TCRdb year 2020). Broadly, across the study: Collaborator samples came from the United States, Italy and Spain and covered acute and convalescent phases of COVID-19. A de-identified subject ID, COVID-19 status, age in years and sex were almost always included in the sample metadata. Where available, HLA class I and class II types were obtained from metadata supplied by the sample provider rather than from assay-based typing. The samples were drawn from the first 160 participants of the ongoing ImmuneRACE study and from some 1,300 subjects provided by 6 global collaborators. The dataset comprised deeply sampled blood TCRbeta repertoires from subjects exposed to, actively infected with, or recovered from COVID-19. The prospective study material was composed of cDNA or gDNA derived from T cells, B-cell-depleted T cells, or PBMCs. The repertoires were released in a freely available public database meant as a resource for research on the immune response to SARS-CoV-2.

Broader findings and caveats from the paper: The quantity of clinical and demographic metadata differed by source and by participant and was supplied without curation.

Participants in the prospective study were aged about 18 to 95 years, lived in 24 United States geographic areas, and enrolled through a virtual design. To assign participants to cohorts, the prospective study relied on clinical history that participants themselves reported in a screening survey and a study questionnaire. Exposed participants had been in contact, within 2 weeks of entering the study, with a person who had a PCR-confirmed or clinician-diagnosed case of COVID-19. In the prospective study, whole blood, serum and a nasopharyngeal or oropharyngeal swab were collected from each participant by mobile phlebotomists. Over an approximately 2-month period, participants in the prospective study had the option of providing additional blood draws and questionnaires. Before DNA extraction, blood samples from the prospective study were shipped at room temperature or frozen. This clone has a count of ten or more. Its cognate antigen has yet to be identified. Per-nucleotide qualities are absent, and no much larger clonotype sits a single base away.

TCRbeta CDR3 regions were amplified from genomic DNA using the immunoSEQ Assay, a bias-controlled multiplex PCR. Turning to the authors' computational methods: The number of nucleated cells in each sample was estimated by amplification of reference gene primers within the assay. To quantify the absolute abundance of each unique TCRbeta CDR3 rearrangement, sequence reads were collapsed and filtered. For each sample, productive Simpson clonality was calculated as the square root of Simpson's diversity index across productive rearrangements. The source is immuneACCESS, and TCRdb retained only in-frame sequences with V and J called. Part of the clones is not carried over; for the studies checked, unresolved V genes explain less than half of this, and the remainder is unexplained. Clone size and the V and J calls come from that table; the DNA yielded D and trimming. The sample records a few hundred thousand clones, 85% to 90% of which are singletons. The ten largest account for around 16% of the sample.

The CDR3 numbers 12 residues from cysteine through phenylalanine. The CDR3 DNA has 36 bases and is translated from base 1. Trimming takes 5 bases off V and 13 bases off J; junction bases not matched to a gene: 8. Based on the germline V gene, the CDR1 and CDR2 sequences are SGHDT and YYEEEE. The sequence came from a man aged 25 to 45 who had been exposed to COVID-19. Sequences were obtained from PBMCs or T cells enriched from blood (not recorded which). The sequence is built from TRBV5-6 and TRBJ2-1; TRBD1 lines up with 8 middle nucleotides. The CDR3: CASSLTDRDQFF. The DNA sequence is given as TGTGCCAGCAGTCTCACGGACAGGGACCAGTTCTTC. Reference TRBV5-6 and TRBJ2-1 genes cover what lies past the CDR3, so the full variable domain is DAGVTQSPTHLIKTRGQQVTLRCSPKSGHDTVSWYQQALGQGPQFIFQYYEEEERQRGNFPDRFSGHQFPNYSSELNVNALLLGDSALYLCASSLTDRDQFFGPGTRLTVL.